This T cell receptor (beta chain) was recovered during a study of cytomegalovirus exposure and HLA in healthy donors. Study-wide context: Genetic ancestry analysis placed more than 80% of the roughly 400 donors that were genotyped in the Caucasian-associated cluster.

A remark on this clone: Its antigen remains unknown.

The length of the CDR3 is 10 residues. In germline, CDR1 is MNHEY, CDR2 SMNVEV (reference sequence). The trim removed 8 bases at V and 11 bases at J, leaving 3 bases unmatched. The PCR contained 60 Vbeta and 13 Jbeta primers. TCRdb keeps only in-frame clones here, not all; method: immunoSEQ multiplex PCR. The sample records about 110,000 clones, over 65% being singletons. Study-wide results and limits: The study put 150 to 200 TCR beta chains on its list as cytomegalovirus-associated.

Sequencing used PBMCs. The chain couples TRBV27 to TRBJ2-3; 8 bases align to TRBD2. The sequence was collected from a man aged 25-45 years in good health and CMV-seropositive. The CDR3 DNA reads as TGTGCCAGCCGGGGGGGGGAGCAGTATTTT. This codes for CASRGGEQYF.